The next 2 T cell receptor beta chains were all read from a single sample in a study of control samples from healthy donors and cancer patients. The table came from immunoSEQ multiplex PCR; TCRdb's copy has only in-frame clones and leaves some out. The sample has about 140,000 clones, 94% seen once. Sequenced sample: blood. The receptors here all came from a man aged 40-49 years in good health.

This clone was seen a single time. V is TRBV28 and J is TRBJ2-4; 10 nucleotides align to TRBD1. The J segment lost 0 bases and the V segment lost 5 bases, leaving 4 bases of the junction unmatched. Germline V gives CDR1 MDHEN, CDR2 SYDVKM. The CDR3 extends over 16 amino acids. This CDR3 is CASSKGTGVAKNIQYF. The CDR3 bases are TGTGCCAGCAGTAAAGGGACAGGGGTAGCCAAAAACATTCAGTACTTC.

The chain couples TRBV5-1 to TRBJ1-3; the D gene is possibly TRBD1 (5 bases). The length of the CDR3 is 14 residues. Trimming took off 0 bases at V and 4 bases at J, with 8 bases between the two ends. Germline CDR1 is SGHRS and CDR2 is YFSETQ. The CDR3 DNA sequence: TGCGCCAGCAGCTTGGCAGGGTACGGAAACACCATATATTTT. The encoded protein is CASSLAGYGNTIYF.